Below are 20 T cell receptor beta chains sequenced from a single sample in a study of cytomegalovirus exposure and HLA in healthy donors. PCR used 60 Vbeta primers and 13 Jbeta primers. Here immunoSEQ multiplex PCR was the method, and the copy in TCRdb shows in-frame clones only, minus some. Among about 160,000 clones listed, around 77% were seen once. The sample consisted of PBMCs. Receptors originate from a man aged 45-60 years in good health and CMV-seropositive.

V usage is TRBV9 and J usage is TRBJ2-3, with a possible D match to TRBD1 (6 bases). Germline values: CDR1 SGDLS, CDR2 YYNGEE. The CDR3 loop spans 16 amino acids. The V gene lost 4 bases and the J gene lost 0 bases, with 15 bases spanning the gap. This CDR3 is CASSRTTGRSTDTQYF. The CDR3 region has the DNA TGTGCCAGCAGCCGAACGACAGGCAGGAGCACAGATACGCAGTATTTT.

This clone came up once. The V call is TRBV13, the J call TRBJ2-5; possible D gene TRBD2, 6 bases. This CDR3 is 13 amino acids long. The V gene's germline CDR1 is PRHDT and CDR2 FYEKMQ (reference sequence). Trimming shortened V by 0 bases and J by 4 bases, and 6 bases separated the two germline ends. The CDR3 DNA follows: TGTGCCAGCAGCTTAGGCGGGGGAGAGACCCAGTACTTC. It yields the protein CASSLGGGETQYF.

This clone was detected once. CDR3 in amino acids: CASSQERYTEAFF. DNA for the CDR3: TGTGCCAGCAGCCAAGAGAGGTACACTGAAGCTTTCTTT. The chain couples TRBV4-2 to TRBJ1-1; D call uncertain. The CDR3 is 13 amino acids. Trimming shortened V by 0 bases and J by 3 bases, and 5 bases separated the two germline ends. The germline V gene encodes CDR1 LGHNA and CDR2 YNFKEQ.

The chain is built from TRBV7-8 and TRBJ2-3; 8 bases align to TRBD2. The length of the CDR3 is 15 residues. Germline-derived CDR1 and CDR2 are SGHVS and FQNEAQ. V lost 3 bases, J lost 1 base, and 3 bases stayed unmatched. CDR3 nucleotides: TGTGCCAGCAGCTTGCGGGGGGTAGGCACAGATACGCAGTATTTT. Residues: CASSLRGVGTDTQYF.

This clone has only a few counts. The chain's CDR3 is CASTRDTAYSNQPQHF. The CDR3, as DNA: TGTGCCAGTACCCGGGACACCGCTTATAGCAATCAGCCCCAGCATTTT. The chain recombines TRBV19 with TRBJ1-5; possible D gene TRBD1, 6 bases. V lost 7 bases, J lost 0 bases, and 16 bases lay in between. The CDR3 spans 16 residues. Germline lookup yields CDR1 LNHDA and CDR2 SQIVND (reference sequence).

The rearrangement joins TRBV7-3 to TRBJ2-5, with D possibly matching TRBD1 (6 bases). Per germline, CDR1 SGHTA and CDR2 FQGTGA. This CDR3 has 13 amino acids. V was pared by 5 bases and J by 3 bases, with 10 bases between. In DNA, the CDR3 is TGTGCCAGCAGCCGCCCAGGGGAAGAGACCCAGTACTTC. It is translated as CASSRPGEETQYF.

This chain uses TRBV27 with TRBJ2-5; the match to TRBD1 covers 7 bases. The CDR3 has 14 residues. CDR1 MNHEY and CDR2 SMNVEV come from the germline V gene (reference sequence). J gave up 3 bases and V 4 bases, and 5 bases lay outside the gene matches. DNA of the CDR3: TGTGCCAGCAGTTCCTTGACAGGGAAAGAGACCCAGTACTTC. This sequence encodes CASSSLTGKETQYF.

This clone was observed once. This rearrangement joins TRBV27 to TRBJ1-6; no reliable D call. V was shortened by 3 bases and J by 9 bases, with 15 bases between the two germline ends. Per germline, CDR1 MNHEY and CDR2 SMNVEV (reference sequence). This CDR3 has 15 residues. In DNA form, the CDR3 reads TGTGCCAGCAGTTTTCGCCAGGCTGGGAGTTCACCCCTCCACTTT. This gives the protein CASSFRQAGSSPLHF.

As DNA, the CDR3 is TGTGCCAGCAGTCTCAGCGGGGGCCAAGAGACCCAGTACTTC. Its protein product is CASSLSGGQETQYF. The rearrangement links TRBV6-5 to TRBJ2-5, with TRBD2 matching over 8 bases. The CDR3 loop spans 14 amino acids. CDR1 is MNHEY and CDR2 is SVGAGI in the germline V gene. V gave up 5 bases and J gave up 1 base; unmatched junction bases: 3.

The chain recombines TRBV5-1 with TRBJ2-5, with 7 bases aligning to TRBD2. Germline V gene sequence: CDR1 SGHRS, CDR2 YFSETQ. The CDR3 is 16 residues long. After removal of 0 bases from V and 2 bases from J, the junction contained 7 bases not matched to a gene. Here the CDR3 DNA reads TGCGCCAGCAGCTTGGAGGGCGGGGGAACACAAGAGACCCAGTACTTC. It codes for CASSLEGGGTQETQYF.

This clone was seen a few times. The DNA for the CDR3 is TGTGCCAGCAGCCAAGACCCGGGACTTCGCACAGATACGCAGTATTTT. Its protein product is CASSQDPGLRTDTQYF. The chain employs TRBV14 and TRBJ2-3; maybe TRBD2 (6 bases). V was cut by 0 bases and J by 1 base, with 11 bases left in between. Looked up from germline, CDR1 is SGHDN and CDR2 is FVKESK. There are 16 residues in the CDR3.

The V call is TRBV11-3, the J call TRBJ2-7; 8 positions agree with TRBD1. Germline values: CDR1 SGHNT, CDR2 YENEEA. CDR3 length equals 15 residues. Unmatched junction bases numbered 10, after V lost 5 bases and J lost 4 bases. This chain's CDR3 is CASSKRTGYEYEQYF. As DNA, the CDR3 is TGTGCCAGCAGCAAGAGGACAGGGTATGAGTACGAGCAGTACTTC.

The CDR3 protein is CASSPTTSGLWDEQFF. The CDR3 coding sequence is TGTGCCAGCAGCCCCACGACTAGCGGGCTCTGGGATGAGCAGTTCTTC. The chain recombines TRBV11-3 with TRBJ2-1, with 10 bases that match TRBD2. CDR1 is SGHNT, CDR2 YENEEA, per germline. With V trimmed by 5 bases and J by 8 bases, 12 bases remained unmatched. CDR3 length equals 16 residues.

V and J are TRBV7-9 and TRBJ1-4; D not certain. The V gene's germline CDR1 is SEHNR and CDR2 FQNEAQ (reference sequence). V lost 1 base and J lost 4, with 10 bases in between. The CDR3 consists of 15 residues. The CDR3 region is CASSLGGDHNEKLFF. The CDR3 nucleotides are TGTGCCAGCAGCTTAGGGGGAGACCATAATGAAAAACTGTTTTTT.

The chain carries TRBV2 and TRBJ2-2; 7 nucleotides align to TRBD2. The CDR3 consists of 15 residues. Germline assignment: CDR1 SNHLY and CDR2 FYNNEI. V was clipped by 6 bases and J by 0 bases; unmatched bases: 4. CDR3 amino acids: CASRGGLANTGELFF. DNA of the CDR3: TGTGCCAGCAGGGGAGGGCTAGCGAACACCGGGGAGCTGTTTTTT.

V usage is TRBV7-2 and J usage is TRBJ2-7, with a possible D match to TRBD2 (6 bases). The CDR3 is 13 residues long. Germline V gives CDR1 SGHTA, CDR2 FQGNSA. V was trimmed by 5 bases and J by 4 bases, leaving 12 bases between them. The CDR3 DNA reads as TGTGCCAGCAGCCCTGTGGGGGGATACGAGCAGTACTTC. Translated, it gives CASSPVGGYEQYF.

The CDR3 loop is CASREAGGDYGYTF. The DNA of the CDR3 is TGTGCCAGTAGGGAGGCAGGGGGCGACTATGGCTACACCTTC. The chain links TRBV19 to TRBJ1-2; the match to TRBD1 covers 8 bases. The CDR3 loop spans 14 amino acids. CDR1 LNHDA and CDR2 SQIVND come from the germline V gene (reference sequence). V was pared by 6 bases and J by 3 bases, with 6 bases of the junction left unmatched.

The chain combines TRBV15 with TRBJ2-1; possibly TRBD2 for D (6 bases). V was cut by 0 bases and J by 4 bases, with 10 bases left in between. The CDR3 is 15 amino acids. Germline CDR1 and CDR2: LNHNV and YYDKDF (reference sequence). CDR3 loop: CATSRDRLAYNEQFF. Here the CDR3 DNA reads TGTGCCACCAGCAGAGATAGGCTAGCGTACAATGAGCAGTTCTTC.

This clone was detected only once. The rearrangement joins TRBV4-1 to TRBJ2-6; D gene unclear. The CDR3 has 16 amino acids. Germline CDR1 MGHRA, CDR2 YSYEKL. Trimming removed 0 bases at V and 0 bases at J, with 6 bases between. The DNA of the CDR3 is TGCGCCAGCAGCCAAGATGCAGTCTCTGGGGCCAACGTCCTGACTTTC. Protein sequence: CASSQDAVSGANVLTF.

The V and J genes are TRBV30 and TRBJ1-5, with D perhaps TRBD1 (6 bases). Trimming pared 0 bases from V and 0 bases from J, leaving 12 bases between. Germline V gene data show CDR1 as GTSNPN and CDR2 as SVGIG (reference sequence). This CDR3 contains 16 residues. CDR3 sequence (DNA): TGTGCCTGGAGTGTATTCAGGGGACATAGCAATCAGCCCCAGCATTTT. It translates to CAWSVFRGHSNQPQHF.